The present entry profiles one TCR beta chain with its context. The CDR3 has 18 amino acids. The V gene end was trimmed by 3 bases and the J gene end by 0 bases; junction bases not matched to a gene: 10. CDR1 and CDR2 (germline): SGHNT, YYREEE (reference sequence). Libraries were prepared by immunoSEQ multiplex PCR; TCRdb keeps only in-frame clonotypes and omits some of them. The table includes fewer than 85,000 clones, 92% detected once. This record belongs to a study of T cell changes during pregnancy in multiple sclerosis. This chain joins TRBV5-4 and TRBJ2-1; TRBD2 matches 9 bases. The receptor was isolated from a female donor in good health, enrolled as a control in a pregnancy study. Sequencing was performed on peripheral blood, taken in the first trimester of pregnancy. CDR3 amino acids: CASSSGGSSGGSYNEQFF. CDR3 coding DNA: TGTGCCAGCAGCTCGGGCGGCAGTAGCGGGGGCTCCTACAATGAGCAGTTCTTC.